These 5 T cell receptor beta chains came from one sample sequenced in a study of T cell changes during pregnancy in multiple sclerosis. TCRdb keeps only in-frame clones here, not all; method: immunoSEQ multiplex PCR. The sample consists of 40,000 to 55,000 clones, around 92% of them appearing once. The sample comprised peripheral blood. Receptors originate from a female donor with multiple sclerosis, enrolled in a pregnancy study.

This clone was counted a single time. The chain combines TRBV9 with TRBJ1-3; D unclear. The CDR3 totals 15 residues. V lost 0 bases and J 0 bases, leaving 7 bases between the germline ends. Per the germline V gene, CDR1 is SGDLS and CDR2 is YYNGEE. This chain's CDR3 is CASSVDRSSGNTIYF. In DNA form, the CDR3 reads TGTGCCAGCAGCGTAGACCGAAGCTCTGGAAACACCATATATTTT.

The rearrangement uses TRBV28 and TRBJ2-3; no clear D gene. The CDR3 is 16 residues long. The V end lost 2 bases, the J end lost 0 bases, and 12 bases lay between the germline ends. Looked up from germline, CDR1 is MDHEN and CDR2 is SYDVKM. The CDR3 is CASSLGVLASTDTQYF. CDR3 in DNA: TGTGCCAGCAGTTTAGGGGTCTTGGCGAGCACAGATACGCAGTATTTT. Complete variable domain (other parts from reference TRBV28 and TRBJ2-3): DVKVTQSSRYLVKRTGEKVFLECVQDMDHENMFWYRQDPGLGLRLIYFSYDVKMKEKGDIPEGYSVSREKKERFSLILESASTNQTSMYLCASSLGVLASTDTQYFGPGTRLTVL.

This clone has just a few counts. V and J are TRBV12-1 and TRBJ2-3. TRBV12-1 is reported as a pseudogene. The CDR3 is made up of 18 amino acids. CDR3 bases: TGTGCCAGCAGCTTTGGGGTCCCGAAGAGAACTAGCACAGATACGCAGTATTTT. Translating it yields CASSFGVPKRTSTDTQYF.

The chain links TRBV5-1 to TRBJ2-2, with D uncertain. Germline lookup yields CDR1 SGHRS and CDR2 YFSETQ. This CDR3 is 15 amino acids long. Trimming removed 5 bases at V and 1 base at J, with 12 bases between. The CDR3 sequence: CASRYDGKNTGELFF. DNA of the CDR3: TGCGCCAGCAGGTATGACGGAAAGAACACCGGGGAGCTGTTTTTT.

The rearrangement links TRBV19 to TRBJ1-5; no firm D call. Germline V lookup: CDR1 LNHDA, CDR2 SQIVND (reference sequence). The CDR3 runs 14 residues. V lost 7 bases to trimming and J lost 3 bases, with 13 bases between them. The CDR3 DNA is TGTGCCAGTAATAGTATCGGGATCAATCAGCCCCAGCATTTT. The encoded protein is CASNSIGINQPQHF.